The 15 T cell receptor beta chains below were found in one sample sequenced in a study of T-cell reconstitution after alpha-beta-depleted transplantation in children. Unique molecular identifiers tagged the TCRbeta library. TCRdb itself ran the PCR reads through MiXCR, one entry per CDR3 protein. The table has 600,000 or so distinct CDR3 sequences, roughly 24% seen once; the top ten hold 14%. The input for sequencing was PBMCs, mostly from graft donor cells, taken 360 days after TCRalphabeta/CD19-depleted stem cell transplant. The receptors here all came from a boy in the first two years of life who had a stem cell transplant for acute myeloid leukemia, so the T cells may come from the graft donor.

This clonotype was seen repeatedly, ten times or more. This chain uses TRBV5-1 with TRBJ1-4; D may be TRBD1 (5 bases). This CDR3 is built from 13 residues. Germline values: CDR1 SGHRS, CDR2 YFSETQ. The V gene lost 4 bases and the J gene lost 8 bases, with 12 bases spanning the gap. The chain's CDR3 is CASSLGDGEKLFF. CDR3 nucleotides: TGCGCCAGCAGCCTGGGGGATGGGGAAAAACTGTTTTTT.

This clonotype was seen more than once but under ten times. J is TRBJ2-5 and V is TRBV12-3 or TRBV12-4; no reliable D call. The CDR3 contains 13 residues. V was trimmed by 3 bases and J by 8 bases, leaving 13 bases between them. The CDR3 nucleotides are TGTGCCAGCAGTTTGATGATAGTTCACACCCAGTACTTC. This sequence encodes CASSLMIVHTQYF.

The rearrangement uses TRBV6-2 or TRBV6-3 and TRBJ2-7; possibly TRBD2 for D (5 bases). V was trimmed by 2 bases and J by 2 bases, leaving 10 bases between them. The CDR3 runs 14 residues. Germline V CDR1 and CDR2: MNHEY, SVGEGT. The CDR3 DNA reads TGTGCCAGCAGTTACATTCTGGGAGCCTACGAGCAGTACTTC. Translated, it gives CASSYILGAYEQYF.

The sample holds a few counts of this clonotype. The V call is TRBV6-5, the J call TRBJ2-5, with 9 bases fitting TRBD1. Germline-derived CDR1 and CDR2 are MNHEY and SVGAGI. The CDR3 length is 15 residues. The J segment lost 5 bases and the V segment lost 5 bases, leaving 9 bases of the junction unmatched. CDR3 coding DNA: TGTGCCAGCAGTCACCGGGACAGGGTAGGGGAGACCCAGTACTTC. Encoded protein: CASSHRDRVGETQYF.

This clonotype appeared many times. The CDR3, as DNA: TGTGCCAGCAGCCTGGGGGATATTGAGAGGCGCGAAAAACTGTTTTTT. Protein: CASSLGDIERREKLFF. The chain links TRBV5-5 to TRBJ1-4, with D tentatively TRBD1 (5 bases). V was shortened by 4 bases and J by 8 bases, with 21 bases between the two germline ends. Germline V gene lookup returns CDR1 SGHKS and CDR2 YYEKEE (reference sequence). The CDR3 runs 16 residues.

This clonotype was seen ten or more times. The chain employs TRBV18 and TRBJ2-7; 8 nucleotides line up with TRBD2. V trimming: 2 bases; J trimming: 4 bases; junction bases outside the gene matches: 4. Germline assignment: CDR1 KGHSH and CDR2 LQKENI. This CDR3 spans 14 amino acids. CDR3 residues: CASSPGLAGYEQYF. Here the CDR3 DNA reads TGTGCCAGCTCACCAGGGCTAGCGGGTTACGAGCAGTACTTC.

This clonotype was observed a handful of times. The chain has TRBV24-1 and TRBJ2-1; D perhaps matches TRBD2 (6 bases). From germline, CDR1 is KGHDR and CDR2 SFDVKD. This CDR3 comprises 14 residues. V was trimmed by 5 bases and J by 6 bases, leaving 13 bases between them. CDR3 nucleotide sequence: TGTGCCACCAGTGGTAGCGGCCATGTCAATGAGCAGTTCTTC. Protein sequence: CATSGSGHVNEQFF.

The CDR3 is CASSLGAGSLRGEQFF. As DNA, the CDR3 is TGTGCCAGCAGCTTAGGGGCGGGGAGTCTACGAGGTGAGCAGTTCTTC. V and J are TRBV7-3 and TRBJ2-1; D might be TRBD2 (6 bases). V was pared by 2 bases and J by 9 bases, with 20 bases between. The CDR3 spans 16 residues. The V gene's germline CDR1 is SGHTA and CDR2 FQGTGA.

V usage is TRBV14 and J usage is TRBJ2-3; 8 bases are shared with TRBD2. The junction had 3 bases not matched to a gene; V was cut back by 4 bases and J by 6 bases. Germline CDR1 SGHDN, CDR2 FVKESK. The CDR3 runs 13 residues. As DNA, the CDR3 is TGTGCCAGCAGCCCGGGGGGGCCGGATACGCAGTATTTT. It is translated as CASSPGGPDTQYF.

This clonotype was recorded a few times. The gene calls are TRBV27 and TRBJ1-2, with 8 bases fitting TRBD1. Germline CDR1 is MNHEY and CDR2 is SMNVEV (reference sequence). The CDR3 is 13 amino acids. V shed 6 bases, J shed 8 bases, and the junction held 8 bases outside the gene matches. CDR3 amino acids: CASRSTGVGGYTF. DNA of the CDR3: TGTGCCAGCAGGTCGACAGGGGTGGGCGGCTACACCTTC.

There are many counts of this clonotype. The CDR3 sequence: CSARRRGEVGGEQFF. In DNA, the CDR3 is TGCAGTGCTCGTCGGCGGGGGGAGGTCGGTGGTGAGCAGTTCTTC. The chain links TRBV20-1 to TRBJ2-1, with TRBD2 matching 8 bases. This CDR3 has 15 amino acids. With 5 bases clipped from V and 9 bases from J, the junction kept 15 bases outside the gene matches. Germline V lookup: CDR1 DFQATT, CDR2 SNEGSKA (reference sequence).

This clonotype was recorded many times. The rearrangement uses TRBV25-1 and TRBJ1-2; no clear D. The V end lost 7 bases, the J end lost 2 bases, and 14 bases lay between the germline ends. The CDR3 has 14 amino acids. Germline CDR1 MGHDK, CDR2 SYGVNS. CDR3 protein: CASIVFWLNYGYTF. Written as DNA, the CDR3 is TGTGCCAGCATCGTATTCTGGTTAAACTATGGCTACACCTTC.

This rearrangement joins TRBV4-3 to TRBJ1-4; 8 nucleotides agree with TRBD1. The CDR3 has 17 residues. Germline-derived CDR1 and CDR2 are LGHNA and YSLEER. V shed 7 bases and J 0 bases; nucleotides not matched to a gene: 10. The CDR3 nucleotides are TGCGCCAGCACGCCGGGACAGGCCTCCGCAACTAATGAAAAACTGTTTTTT. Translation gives CASTPGQASATNEKLFF.

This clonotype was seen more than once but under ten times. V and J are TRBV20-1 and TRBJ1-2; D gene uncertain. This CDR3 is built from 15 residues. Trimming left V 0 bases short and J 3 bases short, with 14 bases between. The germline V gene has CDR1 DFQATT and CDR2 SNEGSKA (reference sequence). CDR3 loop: CSARDRRHPHYGYTF. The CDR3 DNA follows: TGCAGTGCTAGAGATAGGCGACATCCCCACTATGGCTACACCTTC.

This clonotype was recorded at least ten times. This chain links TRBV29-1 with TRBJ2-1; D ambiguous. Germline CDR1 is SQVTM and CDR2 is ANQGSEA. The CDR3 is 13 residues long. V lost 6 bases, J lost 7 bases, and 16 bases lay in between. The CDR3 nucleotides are TGCAGCGTGCAACTACATCCTAGTAATGAGCAGTTCTTC. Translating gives CSVQLHPSNEQFF.